This T cell receptor (beta chain) is drawn from a study of graft-versus-host responses after intestinal transplantation. Points on this clone: The antigen remains undetermined.

In germline, CDR1 is MNHEY, CDR2 SMNVEV (reference sequence). V lost 6 bases, J lost 1 base, and 6 bases stayed unmatched. This CDR3 has 15 amino acids. The table came from immunoSEQ multiplex PCR; TCRdb's copy has only in-frame clones and leaves some out. Here the sample spans about 51,000 clones, around 90% being singletons. This material consisted of unstimulated CD4+ T cells sorted from spleen or lymph node cells, taken before transplant. The chain links TRBV27 to TRBJ1-1, with 9 nucleotides matching TRBD1. The origin of this receptor is a human donor who was the organ donor for an intestinal transplant. The CDR3, as DNA: TGTGCCAGCAGGCCCCTGGACAGGGGGAACACTGAAGCTTTCTTT. Translating it yields CASRPLDRGNTEAFF.